A single sample gave rise to the 18 T cell receptor beta chains below, sequenced in a study of T cell repertoires in cytomegalovirus infection. Each CDR3 protein is one row after TCRdb ran MiXCR on the reads. The data hold 150,000 to 200,000 distinct CDR3 sequences, with roughly a fifth observed a single time. Material for sequencing was PBMCs. The receptors come from a human donor in good health (CMV status not recorded). Some clones in this sample may be carry-over from other donors' samples.

This clonotype has only a few counts. J is TRBJ1-2 and V is TRBV5-1; a weak D match, TRBD1 (5 bases). The V and J ends lost 4 bases and 6 bases respectively, with 13 bases between them. In germline, CDR1 is SGHRS, CDR2 YFSETQ. This CDR3 has 13 residues. Here the CDR3 reads CASSLQEGDGYTF. CDR3 nucleotides: TGCGCCAGCAGCCTACAGGAAGGGGATGGCTACACCTTC.

V is TRBV20-1 and J is TRBJ1-1; D is unclear. The CDR3 contains 12 residues. In germline, CDR1 is DFQATT, CDR2 SNEGSKA (reference sequence). V was clipped by 7 bases and J by 1 base, with 10 bases between them. CDR3 sequence reads: CSGAGGNTEAFF. The CDR3 bases are TGCAGTGGGGCGGGAGGGAACACTGAAGCTTTCTTT.

A few counts support this clonotype. The genes are TRBV14 and TRBJ2-3, with D unresolved. The CDR3 covers 13 residues. In germline, CDR1 is SGHDN, CDR2 FVKESK. With 4 bases removed from V and 6 bases from J, the gap between germline ends came to 11 bases. CDR3 DNA: TGTGCCAGCAGCCTCAACCCCCAGGATACGCAGTATTTT. It specifies CASSLNPQDTQYF.

V is TRBV2 and J is TRBJ2-5; D call uncertain. Germline CDR1 SNHLY, CDR2 FYNNEI. The CDR3 is made up of 14 amino acids. Trimming removed 3 bases at V and 4 bases at J, with 12 bases between. The chain's CDR3 is CASSDGLARETQYF. CDR3 in DNA: TGTGCCAGCAGTGATGGTTTAGCCCGAGAGACCCAGTACTTC. Full variable domain (missing parts from reference TRBV2 and TRBJ2-5): EPEVTQTPSHQVTQMGQEVILRCVPISNHLYFYWYRQILGQKVEFLVSFYNNEISEKSEIFDDQFSVERPDGSNFTLKIRSTKLEDSAMYFCASSDGLARETQYFGPGTRLLVL.

This clonotype was observed a handful of times. The chain uses TRBV11-2 and TRBJ2-5; D perhaps matches TRBD2 (6 bases). Germline CDR1 reads SGHAT; CDR2 reads FQNNGV. V lost 4 bases and J 7 bases, leaving 13 bases between the germline ends. The CDR3 is 13 residues long. CDR3 bases: TGTGCCAGCAGCTCGGACTACCCGGGGACCCAGTACTTC. It translates to CASSSDYPGTQYF.

V is TRBV2 and J is TRBJ2-7, with 14 bases matching TRBD2. Germline V lookup: CDR1 SNHLY, CDR2 FYNNEI. V was clipped by 5 bases and J by 0 bases; unmatched bases: 6. The CDR3 spans 17 residues. The CDR3 is CASSWGTSGGSSYEQYF. The DNA of the CDR3 is TGTGCCAGCAGTTGGGGGACTAGCGGGGGTAGCTCCTACGAGCAGTACTTC.

The chain uses TRBV10-3 and TRBJ2-2; 7 bases fit TRBD1. V lost 6 bases, J lost 7 bases, and 8 bases stayed unmatched. The CDR3 consists of 14 residues. The germline V gene encodes CDR1 ENHRY and CDR2 SYGVKD. The CDR3 bases are TGTGCCATCAGGGGCCGGGACAGCGGCGGGGAGCTGTTTTTT. Translated, it gives CAIRGRDSGGELFF.

This clonotype was recorded a few times. This rearrangement joins TRBV7-9 to TRBJ1-3; possibly TRBD1 for D (6 bases). The V end lost 1 base, the J end lost 3 bases, and 13 bases lay between the germline ends. This CDR3 region has 16 residues. In germline, CDR1 is SEHNR, CDR2 FQNEAQ (reference sequence). The DNA of the CDR3 is TGTGCCAGCAGCTTAGATCAGGGGCGGTTTGGAAACACCATATATTTT. Its protein product is CASSLDQGRFGNTIYF.

This clonotype was counted at least ten times. J is TRBJ1-5 and V is TRBV7-2; D is unresolved. Germline lookup yields CDR1 SGHTA and CDR2 FQGNSA. The length of the CDR3 is 16 residues. The V end lost 0 bases, the J end lost 2 bases, and 11 bases lay between the germline ends. Here the CDR3 DNA reads TGTGCCAGCAGCTTAGCGGTCACGGGTGGCAATCAGCCCCAGCATTTT. Translating it yields CASSLAVTGGNQPQHF.

This clonotype came up many times. The gene calls are TRBV7-2 and TRBJ1-6; 7 nucleotides agree with TRBD1. Per germline, CDR1 SGHTA and CDR2 FQGNSA. This CDR3 is built from 17 residues. Unmatched junction bases numbered 11, after V lost 0 bases and J lost 9 bases. This CDR3 reads CASSLALRQGGGSPLHF. The CDR3 region has the DNA TGTGCCAGCAGCTTAGCCCTTCGACAGGGAGGTGGTTCACCCCTCCACTTT.

This clonotype was recorded at least ten times. The V and J genes are TRBV29-1 and TRBJ2-1; 7 bases are shared with TRBD2. The CDR3 covers 14 residues. Germline V CDR1 and CDR2: SQVTM, ANQGSEA. Trimming removed 6 bases from V and 5 bases from J; junction bases left unmatched: 10. Here the CDR3 DNA reads TGCAGCGTAGCGACTAGCCAGCAGCACAATGAGCAGTTCTTC. Encoded protein: CSVATSQQHNEQFF.

This clonotype was seen only a few times. V gene TRBV7-9 combines with J gene TRBJ2-1; D might be TRBD1 (6 bases). This CDR3 is built from 16 residues. V was cut by 5 bases and J by 2 bases, with 16 bases left in between. The germline V gene encodes CDR1 SEHNR and CDR2 FQNEAQ (reference sequence). The CDR3 nucleotides are TGTGCCAGCAGCCCCCAAGGGGGAAGCCCCTACAATGAGCAGTTCTTC. Protein: CASSPQGGSPYNEQFF.

The chain joins TRBV28 to TRBJ1-1, with 7 bases lining up with TRBD1. From germline, CDR1 is MDHEN and CDR2 SYDVKM. The CDR3 runs 16 residues. V dropped 1 base and J dropped 0; count of bases not matched to a gene: 5. CDR3 sequence: CASSLYPTGLNTEAFF. CDR3 DNA sequence: TGTGCCAGCAGTTTATATCCGACAGGGCTGAACACTGAAGCTTTCTTT.

This clonotype has at least ten counts. J is TRBJ2-5 and V is TRBV2; D gene ambiguous. V was shortened by 4 bases and J by 1 base, with 7 bases between the two germline ends. Germline V gene lookup returns CDR1 SNHLY and CDR2 FYNNEI. The CDR3 is 13 amino acids. In DNA form, the CDR3 reads TGTGCCAGCAGTGGGACGGTCCAAGAGACCCAGTACTTC. Translating it yields CASSGTVQETQYF. The whole variable domain, filled in from reference TRBV2 and TRBJ2-5, reads EPEVTQTPSHQVTQMGQEVILRCVPISNHLYFYWYRQILGQKVEFLVSFYNNEISEKSEIFDDQFSVERPDGSNFTLKIRSTKLEDSAMYFCASSGTVQETQYFGPGTRLLVL.

This clonotype was counted between two and nine times. The chain couples TRBV18 to TRBJ2-7; D unresolved. Germline CDR1 reads KGHSH; CDR2 reads LQKENI. CDR3 length: 13 residues. Between the trimmed V and J ends, which lost 2 bases and 7 bases, there was a span of 12 bases. CDR3 nucleotides: TGTGCCAGCTCACCAACCCTGGGCCGGGAGCAGTACTTC. It specifies CASSPTLGREQYF.

At least ten counts were recorded for this clonotype. This sequence joins TRBV10-3 and TRBJ2-7; 13 positions agree with TRBD2. CDR3 size: 17 residues. The V and J ends lost 11 bases and 5 bases, in that order; junction bases with no gene match: 18. The germline CDR1 and CDR2 sequences are ENHRY and SYGVKD. CDR3 sequence: CASSGRVRTSGSHEQYF. CDR3 DNA sequence: TGTGCCTCTTCGGGGAGGGTCCGGACTAGCGGGAGTCACGAGCAGTACTTC.

This clonotype was found a few times. The chain joins TRBV7-2 to TRBJ1-1, with 12 nucleotides matching TRBD1. V was pared by 4 bases and J by 4 bases, with 7 bases of the junction left unmatched. The CDR3 runs 16 residues. The germline gives CDR1 SGHTA, CDR2 FQGNSA. CDR3 amino acids: CASSWRDRGLVTEAFF. CDR3 nucleotide sequence: TGTGCCAGCAGCTGGAGGGACAGGGGGCTGGTCACTGAAGCTTTCTTT.

The rearrangement joins TRBV19 to TRBJ2-2; D may be TRBD2 (6 bases). This CDR3 spans 17 amino acids. Germline CDR1 LNHDA, CDR2 SQIVND (reference sequence). Trimming stripped 3 bases from V and 1 base from J, with 15 bases between. The CDR3 bases are TGTGCCAGTAGTATTGGCGGGGCACTGCGGAACACCGGGGAGCTGTTTTTT. Its protein product is CASSIGGALRNTGELFF.